This TCR beta chain emerged from a study of T cell repertoires in cytomegalovirus infection. This clonotype was seen repeatedly, ten times or more. TCRdb re-called the reads with MiXCR, one entry per CDR3 protein. The table lists some 130,000 distinct CDR3 sequences, 7% to 10% of them singletons. V was clipped by 1 base and J by 5 bases; unmatched bases: 8. The CDR3 covers 16 residues. Looked up from germline, CDR1 is SGHVS and CDR2 is FQNEAQ. Sequences were obtained from PBMCs. The genes are TRBV7-8 and TRBJ1-5; 7 nucleotides line up with TRBD1. The TCR sequence derives from a human donor in good health (CMV status not recorded). Some clones in this sample may be carry-over from other donors' samples. The CDR3 here is CASSLVETGIYQPQHF. In DNA, the CDR3 is TGTGCCAGCAGCTTAGTCGAGACAGGGATTTATCAGCCCCAGCATTTT.